The 2 T cell receptor beta chains below come from one sample, sequenced in a study of STAT3 mutations in large granular lymphocyte leukemia (dated 2019 in TCRdb). The full study reports these points: All T-LGLL patients had at least one immunodominant TCRbeta clonotype, and roughly half had multiple immunodominant subclonotypes.

Preparation of the library involved the immunoSEQ multiplex PCR assay. TCRdb re-hosts the immuneACCESS table, in-frame sequences only. Its copies lack some clones; in the studies checked, an unresolved V gene accounts for under half of them, and the cause for the rest is not known. For this sample the table gives thousands of clones, of which under 85% were detected only once. Of the sample, 84% is held by the ten largest clones. Their target antigens are unknown. Source material: peripheral blood mononuclear cells. The source of these receptors is a man aged 40-49 years with T-cell large granular lymphocyte leukemia. Some clones in this sample may be carry-over from other donors' samples. The age is the age at diagnosis.

V is TRBV6-6 and J is TRBJ2-7; D unclear. Germline loops: CDR1 MNHNY, CDR2 SVGAGI (reference sequence). The V end lost 2 bases, the J end lost 3 bases, and 8 bases lay between the germline ends. The CDR3 runs 13 residues. The CDR3 DNA is TGTGCCAGCAGTTACGGCAGGATCTACGAGCAGTACTTC. Its translation is CASSYGRIYEQYF.

Points on this clone: Germline and junction disagree at one end, which may indicate a read error. V gene TRBV7-8 combines with J gene TRBJ2-7; 10 positions agree with TRBD1. The germline CDR1 and CDR2 sequences are SGHVS and FQNEAQ. This CDR3 comprises 15 residues. In DNA form, the CDR3 reads TGTGCCACCAGCAGGGGGACAGGGGATTCCTACGAGCAGTACTTC. Protein product: CATSRGTGDSYEQYF.